These 20 T cell receptor beta chains came from one sample sequenced in a study of Graves' ophthalmopathy and Graves' hyperthyroidism. Amplification of the TCR beta CDR3 regions used RNA transcripts (as template). A first-round RT-PCR used HTBI primers, followed by a second-round multiplex PCR. A single record per CDR3 protein comes from TCRdb applying MiXCR to the multiplex PCR reads. The sample holds 200,000 to 300,000 distinct CDR3 sequences, about 46% seen once. The sequenced sample was peripheral blood. These receptors came from an adult man with Graves' ophthalmopathy.

This clonotype was counted only a few times. The gene calls are TRBV5-1 and TRBJ1-6, with D unresolved. This CDR3 region has 15 residues. Per the germline V gene, CDR1 is SGHRS and CDR2 is YFSETQ. V lost 1 base and J 7 bases, leaving 12 bases between the germline ends. The CDR3 DNA follows: TGCGCCAGCAGCTTGTTGACAAGTTCAAATTCACCCCTCCACTTT. Translating it yields CASSLLTSSNSPLHF.

This clonotype was observed a few times. The J gene is TRBJ1-3, the V gene TRBV7-8; 9 bases are shared with TRBD1. The CDR3 covers 15 residues. In germline, CDR1 is SGHVS, CDR2 FQNEAQ. V lost 3 bases and J lost 5; bases outside the gene matches: 5. DNA of the CDR3: TGTGCCAGCAGCTTTGGGGACAGGGATAGAAACACCATATATTTT. It codes for CASSFGDRDRNTIYF.

The chain recombines TRBV20-1 with TRBJ1-2; D call uncertain. This CDR3 has 13 residues. Germline lookup yields CDR1 DFQATT and CDR2 SNEGSKA (reference sequence). V was pared by 5 bases and J by 2 bases, with 12 bases between. The CDR3 protein is CSALRMGNYGYTF. The CDR3 nucleotides are TGCAGTGCTCTCCGGATGGGGAACTATGGCTACACCTTC.

The chain links TRBV10-1 to TRBJ2-7, with D tentatively TRBD1 or TRBD2 (5 bases each). CDR3 length: 14 amino acids. Trimming stripped 7 bases from V and 5 bases from J, with 18 bases between. Germline V gene sequence: CDR1 WNHNN, CDR2 SYGVQD (reference sequence). CDR3 bases: TGCGCCAGCAAACCGGGACGTTCTTCGGACGAGCAGTACTTC. This encodes CASKPGRSSDEQYF.

The V and J genes are TRBV28 and TRBJ2-7; perhaps D is TRBD1 or TRBD2 (5 bases each). Germline loops: CDR1 MDHEN, CDR2 SYDVKM. The ends were cut back, 5 bases at V and 7 bases at J, with 21 bases in the middle. The length of the CDR3 is 15 residues. CDR3 protein: CASSTPGPLKQEQYF. The CDR3 region has the DNA TGTGCCAGCAGTACACCGGGACCTCTGAAACAAGAGCAGTACTTC.

V is TRBV25-1 and J is TRBJ2-2; unclear D gene. From germline, CDR1 is MGHDK and CDR2 SYGVNS. V was cut by 2 bases and J by 1 base, with 8 bases left in between. The CDR3 has 15 residues. The CDR3, as DNA: TGTGCCAGCAGTGAAATAGGCAGGAACACCGGGGAGCTGTTTTTT. This translates into CASSEIGRNTGELFF.

This clonotype has just a few counts. V usage is TRBV7-3 and J usage is TRBJ1-2; D gene ambiguous. Trimming took 0 bases from V and 7 from J, leaving 12 bases between them. Germline V CDR1 and CDR2: SGHTA, FQGTGA. The CDR3 runs to 14 residues. The CDR3 DNA reads as TGTGCCAGCAGCTTAACGTCCGAGGTTCCTGGCTACACCTTC. It specifies CASSLTSEVPGYTF.

The chain combines TRBV29-1 with TRBJ2-5; D uncertain. The germline V gene has CDR1 SQVTM and CDR2 ANQGSEA. V was shortened by 8 bases and J by 2 bases, with 9 bases between the two germline ends. This CDR3 has 11 amino acids. CDR3 amino acids: CSYGRQETQYF. The CDR3 nucleotides are TGCAGCTATGGTCGGCAAGAGACCCAGTACTTC. Combining the CDR3 with reference TRBV29-1 and TRBJ2-5 gives the whole variable domain SAVISQKPSRDICQRGTSLTIQCQVDSQVTMMFWYRQQPGQSLTLIATANQGSEATYESGFVIDKFPISRPNLTFSTLTVSNMSPEDSSIYLCSYGRQETQYFGPGTRLLVL.

The chain uses TRBV7-2 and TRBJ1-5, with unresolved D. V was clipped by 1 base and J by 3 bases, with 7 bases between them. CDR1 is SGHTA, CDR2 FQGNSA, per germline. CDR3 length: 14 amino acids. The CDR3 loop reads CASSLDGNNQPQHF. The CDR3 DNA is TGTGCCAGCAGCTTAGACGGAAACAATCAGCCCCAGCATTTT. Complete variable domain (other parts from reference TRBV7-2 and TRBJ1-5): GAGVSQSPSNKVTEKGKDVELRCDPISGHTALYWYRQSLGQGLEFLIYFQGNSAPDKSGLPSDRFSAERTGGSVSTLTIQRTQQEDSAVYLCASSLDGNNQPQHFGDGTRLSIL.

This clonotype appeared a few times. The CDR3 protein is CASSTRGTQYF. The CDR3 DNA follows: TGTGCCAGTAGTACACGAGGGACCCAGTACTTC. This rearrangement joins TRBV19 to TRBJ2-5; the D is unclear. This CDR3 spans 11 amino acids. V lost 4 bases and J 7 bases, leaving 7 bases between the germline ends. CDR1 and CDR2 from the germline V gene are LNHDA and SQIVND (reference sequence).

Remarks on this clonotype: One end of the junction is discordant with germline, which a read error may explain. This sequence joins TRBV7-2 and TRBJ1-6; D uncertain. In germline, CDR1 is SGHTA, CDR2 FQGNSA. CDR3 size: 14 residues. The CDR3 region has the DNA TGTGCCAGCGGCTTGGCCAGAAGACCTTTGCCCCTCCACTTT. Residues: CASGLARRPLPLHF.

In its sample, this clonotype was seen once. This sequence joins TRBV12-3 or TRBV12-4 and TRBJ2-5, with D perhaps given as TRBD1 or TRBD2 (7 bases each). Between the trimmed V and J ends, which lost 6 bases and 1 base, there was a span of 18 bases. This CDR3 spans 16 amino acids. This chain's CDR3 is CASSKGAGVIQETQYF. In nucleotides, the CDR3 is TGTGCCAGCAGCAAGGGGGCGGGGGTGATCCAAGAGACCCAGTACTTC.

The chain couples TRBV20-1 to TRBJ1-4, with a tentative D call TRBD1 (6 bases). There are 13 residues in the CDR3. Germline CDR1 DFQATT, CDR2 SNEGSKA (reference sequence). V was cut by 5 bases and J by 0 bases, with 7 bases left in between. CDR3 in amino acids: CSAQGTTNEKLFF. The CDR3 nucleotides read TGCAGTGCTCAGGGGACAACTAATGAAAAACTGTTTTTT.

In this sample, this clonotype turned up a few times. The chain joins TRBV7-9 to TRBJ1-2; 8 bases are a match to TRBD1. The J segment lost 4 bases and the V segment lost 2 bases, leaving 12 bases of the junction unmatched. The length of the CDR3 is 17 residues. Germline CDR1 is SEHNR and CDR2 is FQNEAQ (reference sequence). The CDR3 nucleotides are TGTGCCAGCAGCTTAAGTGGAGGGCAGGGGGCAGGCTATGGCTACACCTTC. Translated, it gives CASSLSGGQGAGYGYTF.

This clonotype appeared many times. The gene calls are TRBV29-1 and TRBJ1-3; the D is unclear. V lost 0 bases, J lost 4 bases, and 4 bases lay in between. Germline V lookup: CDR1 SQVTM, CDR2 ANQGSEA. The CDR3 consists of 12 residues. The CDR3: CSVEDLGNTIYF. In DNA, the CDR3 is TGCAGCGTTGAAGATCTCGGAAACACCATATATTTT.

This clonotype was counted ten times or more. The chain carries TRBV5-8 and TRBJ1-2, with 12 bases matching TRBD1. Trimming removed 0 bases from V and 8 bases from J; junction bases left unmatched: 5. The V gene's germline CDR1 is SGHTS and CDR2 YDEGEE. The CDR3 runs to 15 residues. The CDR3 spells CASSLASGTGGGYTF. Here the CDR3 DNA reads TGTGCCAGCAGCTTGGCCTCCGGGACAGGGGGCGGCTACACCTTC.

This sequence joins TRBV5-4 and TRBJ1-6; D is perhaps TRBD1 (5 bases). V lost 5 bases, J lost 10 bases, and 25 bases lay in between. The CDR3 covers 17 residues. Per the germline V gene, CDR1 is SGHNT and CDR2 is YYREEE (reference sequence). The CDR3 loop is CASRLAGGRADDSPLHF. The CDR3, as DNA: TGTGCCAGCAGACTAGCGGGGGGGAGGGCGGACGACTCACCCCTCCACTTT.

This clonotype came up a few times. The rearrangement links TRBV25-1 to TRBJ2-2; tentatively, D is TRBD1 (5 bases). The germline V and J ends were trimmed by 11 bases and 1 base, with 11 bases remaining between them. Looked up from germline, CDR1 is MGHDK and CDR2 is SYGVNS. The CDR3 sequence is 13 residues long. The CDR3 loop is CAASRGNTGELFF. Written as DNA, the CDR3 is TGTGCCGCCTCTAGGGGGAACACCGGGGAGCTGTTTTTT.

V gene TRBV20-1 combines with J gene TRBJ1-2; D is undetermined. The CDR3 length is 14 residues. CDR1 DFQATT and CDR2 SNEGSKA come from the germline V gene (reference sequence). V lost 6 bases to trimming and J lost 4 bases, with 18 bases between them. The CDR3 is CSATTGSRSYGYTF. CDR3 sequence (DNA): TGCAGTGCCACGACCGGGTCCCGCTCCTATGGCTACACCTTC.

As DNA, the CDR3 is TGTGCCAGCAGTGAATTCGGGGCGGGAAATGGCTACACCTTC. Its translation: CASSEFGAGNGYTF. This rearrangement joins TRBV7-9 to TRBJ1-2; TRBD1 might be the D (5 bases). The CDR3 is 14 residues long. V lost 6 bases to trimming and J lost 6 bases, with 17 bases between them. CDR1 is SEHNR, CDR2 FQNEAQ, per germline (reference sequence).